This TCR beta chain appears in the sequencing data of a study of blood T cell repertoires in COVID-19. Study summary: Whether acute or convalescent, the COVID-19 samples came from the United States, Italy and Spain. Nucleic acid was either cDNA or gDNA, and it came from T cells, B-cell-depleted T cells, or PBMCs.

Authors' analysis steps: The assay estimated nucleated cells by amplifying reference gene primers. Libraries were prepared by immunoSEQ multiplex PCR; TCRdb keeps only in-frame clonotypes and omits some of them. V, J and clone size were drawn from that table, and D and trimming were deduced from the DNA. The sample lists under 300,000 clones; about four fifths were seen once. This receptor was identified in a woman aged 45-65 years who had recovered from COVID-19. The sample was peripheral blood.

The CDR3 DNA reads TGTGCCAGCAGCACTAGCCTTAGCACAGATACGCAGTATTTT. Protein product: CASSTSLSTDTQYF. The rearrangement joins TRBV9 to TRBJ2-3; a weak D match, TRBD2 (6 bases). Trimming stripped 4 bases from V and 0 bases from J, with 9 bases between. The length of the CDR3 is 14 residues. Looked up from germline, CDR1 is SGDLS and CDR2 is YYNGEE. The full variable domain, its missing parts supplied by reference TRBV9 and TRBJ2-3, is DSGVTQTPKHLITATGQRVTLRCSPRSGDLSVYWYQQSLDQGLQFLIQYYNGEERAKGNILERFSAQQFPDLHSELNLSSLELGDSALYFCASSTSLSTDTQYFGPGTRLTVL.